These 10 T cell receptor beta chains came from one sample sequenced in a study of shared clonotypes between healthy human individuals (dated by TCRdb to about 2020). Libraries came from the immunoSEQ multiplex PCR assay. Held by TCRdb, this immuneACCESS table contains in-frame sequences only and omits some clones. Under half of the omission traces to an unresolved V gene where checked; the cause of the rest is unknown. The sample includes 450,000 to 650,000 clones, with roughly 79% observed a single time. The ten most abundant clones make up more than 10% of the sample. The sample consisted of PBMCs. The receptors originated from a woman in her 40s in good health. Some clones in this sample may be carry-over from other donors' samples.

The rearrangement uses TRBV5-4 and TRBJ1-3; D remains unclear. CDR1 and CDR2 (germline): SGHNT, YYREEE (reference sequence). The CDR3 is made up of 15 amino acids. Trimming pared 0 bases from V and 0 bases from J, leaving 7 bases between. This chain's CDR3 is CASSLGTNSGNTIYF. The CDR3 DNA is TGTGCCAGCAGCTTGGGGACGAACTCTGGAAACACCATATATTTT.

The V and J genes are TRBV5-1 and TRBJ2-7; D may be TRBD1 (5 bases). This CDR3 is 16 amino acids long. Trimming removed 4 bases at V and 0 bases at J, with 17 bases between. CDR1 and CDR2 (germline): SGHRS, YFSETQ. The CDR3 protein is CASSPTGSWSSYEQYF. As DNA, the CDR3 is TGCGCCAGCAGCCCTACAGGATCTTGGAGCTCCTACGAGCAGTACTTC.

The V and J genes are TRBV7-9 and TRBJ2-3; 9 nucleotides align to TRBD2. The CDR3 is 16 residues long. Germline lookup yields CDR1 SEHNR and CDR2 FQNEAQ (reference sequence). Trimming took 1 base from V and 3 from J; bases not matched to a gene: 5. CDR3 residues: CASSLVSGRFTDTQYF. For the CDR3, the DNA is TGTGCCAGCAGCTTAGTTAGCGGGAGATTTACAGATACGCAGTATTTT.

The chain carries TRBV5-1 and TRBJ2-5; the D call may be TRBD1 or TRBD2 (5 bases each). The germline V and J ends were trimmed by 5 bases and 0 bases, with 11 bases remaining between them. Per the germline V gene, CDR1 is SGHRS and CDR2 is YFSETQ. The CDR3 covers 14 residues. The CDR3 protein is CASSWDGDQETQYF. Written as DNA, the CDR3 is TGCGCCAGCAGTTGGGACGGCGACCAAGAGACCCAGTACTTC.

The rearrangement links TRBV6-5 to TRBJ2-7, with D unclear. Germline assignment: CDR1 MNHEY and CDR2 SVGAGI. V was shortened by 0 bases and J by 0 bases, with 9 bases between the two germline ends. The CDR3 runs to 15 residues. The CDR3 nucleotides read TGTGCCAGCAGTTACTCCCCCACAGCCTCCTACGAGCAGTACTTC. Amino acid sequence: CASSYSPTASYEQYF.

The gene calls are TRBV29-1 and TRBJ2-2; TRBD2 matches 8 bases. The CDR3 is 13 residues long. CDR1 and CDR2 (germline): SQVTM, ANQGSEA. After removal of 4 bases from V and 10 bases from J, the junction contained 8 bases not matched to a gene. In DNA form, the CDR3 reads TGCAGCGTTGCCAGGACTAGCCAGGAGGAGCTGTTTTTT. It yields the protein CSVARTSQEELFF.

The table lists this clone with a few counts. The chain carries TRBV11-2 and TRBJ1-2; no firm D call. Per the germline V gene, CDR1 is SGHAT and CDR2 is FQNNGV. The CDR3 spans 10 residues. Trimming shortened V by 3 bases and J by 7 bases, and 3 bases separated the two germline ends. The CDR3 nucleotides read TGTGCCAGCAGCTTTCTTGGCTACACCTTC. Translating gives CASSFLGYTF.

In DNA, the CDR3 is TGTGCCACCAGCACTCCCTTGCACGAGCAGTACTTC. Protein: CATSTPLHEQYF. This chain connects TRBV15 to TRBJ2-7; D not resolved. Trimming removed 4 bases from V and 5 bases from J, with 9 bases in between. Looked up from germline, CDR1 is LNHNV and CDR2 is YYDKDF (reference sequence). The CDR3 consists of 12 residues.

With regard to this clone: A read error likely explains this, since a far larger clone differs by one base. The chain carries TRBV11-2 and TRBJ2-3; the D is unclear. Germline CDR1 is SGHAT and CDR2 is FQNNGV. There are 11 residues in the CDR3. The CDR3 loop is CVSSSSQTQYF. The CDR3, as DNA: TGTGTCAGCAGCTCCTCACAAACGCAGTATTTT.

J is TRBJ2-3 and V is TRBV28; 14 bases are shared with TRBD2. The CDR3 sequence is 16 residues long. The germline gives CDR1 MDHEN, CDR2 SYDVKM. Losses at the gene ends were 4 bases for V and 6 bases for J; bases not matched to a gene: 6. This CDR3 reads CASSSRLAGGEDTQYF. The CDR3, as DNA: TGTGCCAGCAGTTCCCGACTAGCGGGAGGGGAGGATACGCAGTATTTT.